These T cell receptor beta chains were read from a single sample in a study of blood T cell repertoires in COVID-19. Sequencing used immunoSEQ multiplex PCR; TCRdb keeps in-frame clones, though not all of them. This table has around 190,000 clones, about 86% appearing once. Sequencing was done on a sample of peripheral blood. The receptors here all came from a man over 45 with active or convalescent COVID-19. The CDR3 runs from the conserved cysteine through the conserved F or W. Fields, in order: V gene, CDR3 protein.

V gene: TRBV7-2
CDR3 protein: CASSLSGTDPIQHF

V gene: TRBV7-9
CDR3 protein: CASSFSGTSGNNEQFF

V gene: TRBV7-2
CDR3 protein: CASSSTGPLEPQHF

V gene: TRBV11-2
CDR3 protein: CASSPDRYSGNTIYF

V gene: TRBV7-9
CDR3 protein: CASSEETGDGYTF

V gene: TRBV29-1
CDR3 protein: CSVSTGPNQPQHF

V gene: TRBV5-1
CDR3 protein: CASSSGIQETQYF

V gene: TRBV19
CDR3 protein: CASSTRTISNTGELFF

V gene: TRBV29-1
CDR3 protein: CSVEVQGKYGYTF

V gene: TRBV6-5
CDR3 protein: CASGHPGLADEQYF

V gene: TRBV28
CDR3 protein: CASTVRGLTTEAFF

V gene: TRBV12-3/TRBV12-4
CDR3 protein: CASSRTGWYTIYF

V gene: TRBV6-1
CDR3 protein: CASSDEGAYEQYF

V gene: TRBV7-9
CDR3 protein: CASSLRGSDSYNEQFF

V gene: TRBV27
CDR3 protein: CASSLGAGTEAFF

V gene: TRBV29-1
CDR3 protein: CSVHLAGDPFF

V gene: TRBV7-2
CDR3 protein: CASSLATRGKYNEQFF

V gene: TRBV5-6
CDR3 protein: CASSPTGNTGELFF

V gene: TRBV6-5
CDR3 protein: CASRGLAGSYNEQFF

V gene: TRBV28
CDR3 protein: CSGGTQETQYF

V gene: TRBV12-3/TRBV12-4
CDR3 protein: CASRGQGQETQYF

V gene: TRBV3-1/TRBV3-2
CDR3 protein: CASSQGQGNLYF

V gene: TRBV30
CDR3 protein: CAWTGQGVGFYGYTF

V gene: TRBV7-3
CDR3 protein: CASSLIPSSLNNEQFF

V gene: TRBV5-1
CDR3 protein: CASSLGRENEQYF

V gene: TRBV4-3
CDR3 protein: CASSRSLAGGTDTQYF

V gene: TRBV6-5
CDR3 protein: CASSPLGGGGYGYTF

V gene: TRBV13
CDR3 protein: CASSPPGTGVPGELFF

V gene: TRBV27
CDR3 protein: CASSPRLAGQGEQFF

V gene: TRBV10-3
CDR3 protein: CAISGGFETSEQYF

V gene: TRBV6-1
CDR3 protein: CASSETSGAHEQYF

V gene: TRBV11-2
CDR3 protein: CASSLVGLAIGGEQFF

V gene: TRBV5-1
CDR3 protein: CASSSQGFEKLFF

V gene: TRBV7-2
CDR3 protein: CASSLEGFQGNDTF

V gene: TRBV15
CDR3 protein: CATSFPLPSPDRGEQFF

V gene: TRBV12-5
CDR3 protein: CASGLTPTDTQYF

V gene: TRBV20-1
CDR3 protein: CSARTGEKLFF

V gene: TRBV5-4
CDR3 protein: CASSLVAGGGNEQFF

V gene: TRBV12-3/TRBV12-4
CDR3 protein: CASGDRVTDTQYF

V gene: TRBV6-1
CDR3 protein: CASSERREPSYNEQFF

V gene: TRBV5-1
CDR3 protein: CASSSTGASNTGELFF

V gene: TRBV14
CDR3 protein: CASSYTVNTEAFF

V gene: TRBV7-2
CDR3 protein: CASSLLVQTNIEAFF

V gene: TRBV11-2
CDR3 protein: CASSSPRGSYNEQFF

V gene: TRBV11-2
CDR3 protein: CASSPRQNNEKLFF

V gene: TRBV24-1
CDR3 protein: CATSDSVGTGRNEQYF

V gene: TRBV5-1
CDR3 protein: CASSPGTGPRTDTQYF

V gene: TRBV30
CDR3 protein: CAWSGGGYYNEQFF

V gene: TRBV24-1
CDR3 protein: CATSAAGPSDTQYF

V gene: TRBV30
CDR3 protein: CAWSPGSYNQPQHF

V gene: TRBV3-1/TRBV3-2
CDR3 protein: CASSRRTSGSGLDTQYF

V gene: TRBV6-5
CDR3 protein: CASSYGQYNSPLHF

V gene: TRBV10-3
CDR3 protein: CAISPDRSNQPQHF

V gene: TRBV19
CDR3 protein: CASSIGAAGGNTGELFF

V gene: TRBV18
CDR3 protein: CASSPNRGSIYEAFF